This T cell receptor beta chain was found in a study of early T cells in non-severe SARS-CoV-2 infection. For the study at large: Chains from this unsorted whole-blood bulk RNA could not be paired.

In regard to this clonotype: Antigen unknown.

Study-level results: VDJdb-based annotation leaned toward anti-spike CD8 responses and missed private and CD4 specificities.

The TCR library protocol was used to attach unique molecular identifiers. These identifiers were attached to individual cDNA molecules. TCRdb re-called the 5' RACE reads through MiXCR, storing one row per CDR3 protein. The sample shows about 29,000 distinct CDR3 sequences, around 6% of them seen only once. V was shortened by 0 bases and J by 4 bases, with 11 bases between the two germline ends. The CDR3 spans 15 residues. Germline CDR1 SGHRS, CDR2 YFSETQ. The rearrangement joins TRBV5-1 to TRBJ2-1, with a possible D match to TRBD2 (5 bases). Sequenced sample: whole blood. The TCR originated in an adult who was a healthcare worker with PCR-confirmed SARS-CoV-2 infection or an uninfected control (not recorded which). The CDR3 sequence: CASSLVSGPYNEQFF. CDR3 coding DNA: TGCGCCAGCAGCTTGGTCAGCGGTCCATACAATGAGCAGTTCTTC.